This T cell receptor beta chain was found in a study of T cell repertoires in cytomegalovirus infection. Study-level results: Within the response measured ex vivo, HLA-C-restricted CMV-specific TCR beta clonotypes were dominant.

The V end was cut by 4 bases, the J end by 8 bases, with 12 bases between. CDR3 length equals 13 residues. Germline CDR1 is SGHTA and CDR2 is FQGTGA. MiXCR, applied by TCRdb to the reads, yields one record per CDR3 protein. The table includes under 850,000 distinct CDR3 sequences, roughly 35% detected once. This clonotype was detected many times. Antigen: not known. This TCR was recovered from a human donor in good health (CMV status not recorded). Some clones in this sample may be carry-over from other donors' samples. The chain employs TRBV7-3 and TRBJ2-1; a weak D match, TRBD2 (7 bases). Specimen: PBMCs. DNA for the CDR3: TGTGCCAGCAGCTCCTCGGGGGGCCATGAGCAGTTCTTC. It is translated as CASSSSGGHEQFF.